This entry concerns a single T cell receptor (beta chain). Sequenced by immunoSEQ multiplex PCR; TCRdb stores in-frame clones only, minus some. The sample includes some 2 million clones, just under 95% seen only once; the top ten take around 1.2%. These data belong to a study of shared clonotypes between healthy human individuals. V lost 3 bases and J lost 5, with 13 bases in between. The CDR3 is 14 residues long. Germline V gene sequence: CDR1 MNHNS, CDR2 SASEGT. Naive CD8 populations comprised CD45RO-negative cells positively selected for CCR7, excluding terminally differentiated effector memory CD45RA+ cells.

The sequencing sample was made of naive CD8+ T cells sorted from blood. The TCR comes from a man between 18 and 29 years old in good health. The chain couples TRBV6-1 to TRBJ1-1; tentative D call: TRBD1 (5 bases). CDR3 sequence: CASSDGGAGTEAFF. In nucleotides, the CDR3 is TGTGCCAGCAGTGACGGGGGTGCGGGGACTGAAGCTTTCTTT.